A selection of T cell receptor beta chains follows, all from one sample in a study of blood T cell repertoires in COVID-19. This table comes from immunoSEQ multiplex PCR, and its TCRdb copy is limited to in-frame clones, with some not included. The sample records 40,000 to 50,000 clones, 80% to 90% being singletons. The sequencing input was peripheral blood. These receptors were collected from a man younger than 45 with active or convalescent COVID-19. Each CDR3 is given with its conserved first and last residue. D genes are given only for firm matches. A row's size may be missing; if present it is once, few, many or a size class.

abundance,j_gene,v_gene,d_gene,CDR3nt,CDR3aa
-,TRBJ1-4,TRBV2,TRBD1,TGTGCCAGCAGCGTTCCGGACAGGGAAAGGGAAAAACTGTTTTTT,CASSVPDREREKLFF
-,TRBJ1-5,TRBV11-2,TRBD1,TGTGCCAGCAGCACAAACAGGGGTCAGCCCCAGCATTTT,CASSTNRGQPQHF
-,TRBJ1-4,TRBV5-8,-,TGTGCCAGCAGCCCGAACAGAAAACTGTTTTTT,CASSPNRKLFF
few,TRBJ1-2,TRBV7-2,-,TGTGCCAGCAGCTTAGTGGCGGGGGTGGCTAACTATGGCTACACCTTC,CASSLVAGVANYGYTF
-,TRBJ2-1,TRBV10-3,TRBD1,TGTGCCACGAACGAAAGACAGGGGGAGAGGAATGAGCAGTTCTTC,CATNERQGERNEQFF
-,TRBJ1-5,TRBV2,-,TGTGCCAGCAAGCCCAGGGGAAGCAATCAGCCCCAGCATTTT,CASKPRGSNQPQHF
-,TRBJ1-1,TRBV14,-,TGTGCCAGCAGCCAAGGCACATTTGCGAACACTGAAGCTTTCTTT,CASSQGTFANTEAFF
-,TRBJ1-5,TRBV19,-,TGTGCCAGTAAGGTGGACAGAGAGAATCAGCCCCAGCATTTT,CASKVDRENQPQHF
-,TRBJ2-1,TRBV15,TRBD2,TGTGCCACCAGCAGAGATCCTACGGGGGGATACAATGAGCAGTTCTTC,CATSRDPTGGYNEQFF
-,TRBJ1-2,TRBV5-1,TRBD1,TGCGCCAGCAGCTCGACAGGGGGCAATGGCTACACCTTC,CASSSTGGNGYTF
-,TRBJ1-5,TRBV6-6,-,TGTGCCAGCAGTGACCCCGGGGTTCAGCCCCAGCATTTT,CASSDPGVQPQHF
-,TRBJ2-1,TRBV6-5,TRBD2,TGTGCCAGCAGATTACTAGCGGGAGGGCGGAGTGAGCAGTTCTTC,CASRLLAGGRSEQFF
once,TRBJ1-1,TRBV29-1,-,TGCAGCGTCGTGAACACTGAAGCTTTCTTT,CSVVNTEAFF
-,TRBJ2-1,TRBV19,TRBD2,TGTGCCAGTAGGGGTCTAGCGGCAACCTACAATGAGCAGTTCTTC,CASRGLAATYNEQFF
-,TRBJ1-1,TRBV5-1,-,TGCGCCAGCAGCCTAACGACAGCCGGAAACACTGAAGCTTTCTTT,CASSLTTAGNTEAFF
-,TRBJ2-4,TRBV30,-,TGTGCCTGGAGTCAGGGCTACATTCAGTACTTC,CAWSQGYIQYF
-,TRBJ2-2,TRBV14,-,TGTGCCAGCAGCCAAGTATCGGGGATCACCGGGGAGCTGTTTTTT,CASSQVSGITGELFF
-,TRBJ2-3,TRBV27,-,TGTGCCAGCAGTTTATATGGGGGGTTTCGCACAGATACGCAGTATTTT,CASSLYGGFRTDTQYF
few,TRBJ1-2,TRBV27,TRBD1,TGTGCCAGCAGTCAGGGGGCGTTCTCCCCTTGGGGCTACACCTTC,CASSQGAFSPWGYTF
-,TRBJ1-2,TRBV7-9,TRBD1,TGTGCCAGCAGCTCACCACGACCGGGACAGGGAGGAGGGGGCTACACCTTC,CASSSPRPGQGGGGYTF
-,TRBJ1-3,TRBV27,TRBD1,TGTGCCAGCAGTATGACAGGGCCCATGTACTCTGGAAACACCATATATTTT,CASSMTGPMYSGNTIYF
-,TRBJ2-5,TRBV5-1,TRBD2,TGCGCCAGCAGCTTCAAGACCGGGACTACTAAAGAGACCCAGTACTTC,CASSFKTGTTKETQYF
-,TRBJ2-1,TRBV7-9,-,TGTGCCAGCAGCTTGGGACTCAAGGAAAACAATGAGCAGTTCTTC,CASSLGLKENNEQFF
-,TRBJ2-2,TRBV6-5,TRBD1,TGTGCCAGCAGTTACGCACAGGGGGACACCGGGGAGCTGTTTTTT,CASSYAQGDTGELFF
-,TRBJ2-6,TRBV5-1,-,TGCGCCAGCAGCTTAGGACATTCGGGTTCCGGGGCCAACGTCCTGACTTTC,CASSLGHSGSGANVLTF
-,TRBJ2-1,TRBV28,-,TGTGCCAGCAGTGTCACACTAGCAGCCGCTTACAATGAGCAGTTCTTC,CASSVTLAAAYNEQFF
-,TRBJ1-5,TRBV19,-,TGTGCCAGTAGTATTTGGCAGGTCAATCAGCCCCAGCATTTT,CASSIWQVNQPQHF
-,TRBJ2-7,TRBV7-2,-,TGTGCCAGCAGCTTAGACAGAACCTACGAGCAGTACTTC,CASSLDRTYEQYF
-,TRBJ2-3,TRBV13,TRBD2,TGTGCCAGCAGCTTATGGTTAGCGGGGGGGCCGACAGATACGCAGTATTTT,CASSLWLAGGPTDTQYF
-,TRBJ1-6,TRBV27,-,TGTGCCAGCAGTTTATTTATCGCGGTTTCTTCACCCCTCCACTTT,CASSLFIAVSSPLHF
-,TRBJ1-2,TRBV12-5,TRBD1,TGTGCTAGTGGTTTGGTCACTAGGGGACAGGTTCATGGCTACACCTTC,CASGLVTRGQVHGYTF
once,TRBJ1-2,TRBV7-8,TRBD1,TGTGCCAGCAGCCCCCGTGATTATTATGACAGGGGGCTCTATGGCTACACCTTC,CASSPRDYYDRGLYGYTF
few,TRBJ1-1,TRBV3-1/TRBV3-2,TRBD1,TGTGCCAGCAGGGGGGACAGGGTGAACACTGAAGCTTTCTTT,CASRGDRVNTEAFF
once,TRBJ2-3,TRBV5-1,TRBD2,TGCGCCAGCAGGAGCGGGGGGGCGAGAGATACGCAGTATTTT,CASRSGGARDTQYF
-,TRBJ1-2,TRBV11-2,-,TGTGCCAGCAGCTTATCCCGCGCTTCTAACTATGGCTACACCTTC,CASSLSRASNYGYTF
-,TRBJ2-7,TRBV7-8,-,TGTGCCAGCTCGGCGGGAACCTACGAGCAGTACTTC,CASSAGTYEQYF
-,TRBJ2-2,TRBV5-1,TRBD2,TGCGCCAGCAGCCCCCGTGCCGCGGGCGGGGGAGCCCCCGGGGAGCTGTTTTTT,CASSPRAAGGGAPGELFF
-,TRBJ2-7,TRBV3-1/TRBV3-2,TRBD1,TGTGCCAGCAGCCAGATGACAGGGGACTACGAGCAGTACTTC,CASSQMTGDYEQYF
-,TRBJ1-6,TRBV11-2,TRBD1,TGTGCCAGCAGCCGGACAGGGGGAAATTCACCCCTCCACTTT,CASSRTGGNSPLHF
-,TRBJ2-1,TRBV12-3/TRBV12-4,TRBD2,TGTGCCAGCAGCTCAGCGGGGGTTAATGAGCAGTTCTTC,CASSSAGVNEQFF
-,TRBJ1-1,TRBV28,-,TGTGCCAGCAGCCCCGGGATTGAAGCTTTCTTT,CASSPGIEAFF
-,TRBJ1-1,TRBV7-9,-,TGTGCCAGCAGCTTTAGCCAGACGAACACTGAAGCTTTCTTT,CASSFSQTNTEAFF
-,TRBJ2-2,TRBV29-1,TRBD1,TGCAGCGTGTGGGCCCAGGGGGCAGGCGGGGAGCTGTTTTTT,CSVWAQGAGGELFF